This TCR beta chain was observed in a study of blood T cell repertoires in COVID-19. Background on the study: Material from acute and convalescent COVID-19 was sourced from the United States, Italy and Spain.

The germline V gene encodes CDR1 LNHDA and CDR2 SQIVND (reference sequence). The CDR3 runs 16 residues. V dropped 8 bases and J dropped 1; count of bases not matched to a gene: 8. TCRdb keeps only in-frame clones here, not all; method: immunoSEQ multiplex PCR. In the table there are some 250,000 clones, about 82% of which are singletons. The genes are TRBV19 and TRBJ1-2; 12 bases match TRBD1. The receptor comes from a man older than 75 with acute or convalescent COVID-19. Sequenced: peripheral blood. The CDR3 reads CASSGTGGFINYGYTF. CDR3 DNA sequence: TGTGCCAGTTCCGGGACAGGGGGCTTCATTAACTATGGCTACACCTTC.